This TCR beta chain was sequenced in a study of PD-1 blockade in classical Hodgkin lymphoma. Comments on this clone: The target antigen is unknown.

General study findings and limits: Excluded were patients who started nivolumab under 1 year after ASCT, a group that had lower diversity. As was reported, newly diagnosed patients showed lower baseline TCR diversity than healthy donors did. A significant rise in TCR diversity was seen by C4D1 for CD4+ cells but not for CD8+ cells. Patients who responded completely had about the same baseline diversity as newly diagnosed patients.

Patients all relapsed after autologous stem cell transplantation, and there was variation in brentuximab vedotin exposure. Generated by immunoSEQ multiplex PCR, the TCRdb table keeps only in-frame clones and is missing some. The sample yields roughly 100,000 clones, roughly 89% seen once. The ends lost 0 bases at V and 5 bases at J; junction bases unmatched: 5. This CDR3 is built from 14 residues. Germline V gene lookup returns CDR1 GTSNPN and CDR2 SVGIG (reference sequence). V usage is TRBV30 and J usage is TRBJ2-7; TRBD2 matches 9 bases. The sample in question was peripheral blood mononuclear cells (PBMCs), obtained before the second cycle of nivolumab. The clonotype was recovered from a human donor with classical Hodgkin lymphoma. The CDR3 bases are TGTGCCTGGAGTGTACTAGCGGGCCGGAACGAGCAGTACTTC. Translated, it gives CAWSVLAGRNEQYF.